The 17 T cell receptor beta chains given below trace back to one sample, sequenced in a study of PD-L1 blockade in urothelial cancer (dated by TCRdb to between 2016 and 2019). The library was prepared using the immunoSEQ multiplex PCR assay. Not all clones reach the TCRdb copy of this immuneACCESS table, which keeps in-frame sequences only. Checked studies attribute under half of the gap to unresolved V genes and leave the rest unexplained. The sample table contains more than 45,000 clones; only one count was recorded for 80% to 90% of them. The ten largest clones capture approximately 8.8% of the sample. The intended sense of this specimen's time point label: peripheral blood 6 weeks after treatment start. The material sequenced was PBMCs, taken around atezolizumab (anti-PD-L1) treatment. These receptors were taken from a man aged 65 to 85 with urothelial cancer.

The V and J genes are TRBV27 and TRBJ1-2; TRBD1 matches 9 bases. The CDR3 is 17 residues long. Germline CDR1 and CDR2: MNHEY and SMNVEV (reference sequence). The junction had 13 bases not matched to a gene; V was cut back by 4 bases and J by 4 bases. In DNA, the CDR3 is TGTGCCAGCAGTTCGTTCCCGGGACAGGGAGAGGGCTATGGCTACACCTTC. As protein: CASSSFPGQGEGYGYTF.

The chain carries TRBV28 and TRBJ2-2; the D gene is possibly TRBD1 (6 bases). Per germline, CDR1 MDHEN and CDR2 SYDVKM. The CDR3 length is 13 residues. Deletions cut 6 bases from V and 7 bases from J, with 12 bases between. CDR3 region: CASREQGIGELFF. The CDR3 DNA reads TGTGCCAGCAGGGAACAGGGAATCGGGGAGCTGTTTTTT. Using reference TRBV28 and TRBJ2-2 for the parts outside the CDR3, the full variable domain is DVKVTQSSRYLVKRTGEKVFLECVQDMDHENMFWYRQDPGLGLRLIYFSYDVKMKEKGDIPEGYSVSREKKERFSLILESASTNQTSMYLCASREQGIGELFFGEGSRLTVL.

J is TRBJ2-1 and V is TRBV28; the match to TRBD2 covers 7 bases. The trim removed 6 bases at V and 7 bases at J, leaving 9 bases unmatched. There are 14 residues in the CDR3. The germline gives CDR1 MDHEN, CDR2 SYDVKM. In DNA form, the CDR3 reads TGTGCCAGCAGGACCTATGCGGGAGTAAATGAGCAGTTCTTC. This translates into CASRTYAGVNEQFF. Drawing the rest from reference TRBV28 and TRBJ2-1, the complete variable domain is DVKVTQSSRYLVKRTGEKVFLECVQDMDHENMFWYRQDPGLGLRLIYFSYDVKMKEKGDIPEGYSVSREKKERFSLILESASTNQTSMYLCASRTYAGVNEQFFGPGTRLTVL.

This clone appeared once. This chain uses TRBV28 with TRBJ1-1; 7 positions agree with TRBD1. Trimming removed 5 bases from V and 11 bases from J; junction bases left unmatched: 14. The CDR3 totals 14 residues. CDR1 is MDHEN, CDR2 SYDVKM, per germline. CDR3: CASSQRDSLVGAFF. In DNA form, the CDR3 reads TGTGCCAGCAGTCAACGGGACAGTTTAGTTGGGGCTTTCTTT.

The gene calls are TRBV19 and TRBJ2-7; tentative D call: TRBD1 (5 bases). Germline-derived CDR1 and CDR2 are LNHDA and SQIVND (reference sequence). This CDR3 has 14 amino acids. V was trimmed by 9 bases and J by 4 bases, leaving 19 bases between them. The CDR3 coding sequence is TGTGCCAGCTCGGACAAACCGGGCTTTTACGAGCAGTACTTC. It specifies CASSDKPGFYEQYF.

V is TRBV29-1 and J is TRBJ1-2, with D unclear. The CDR3 sequence is 13 residues long. V lost 7 bases to trimming and J lost 5 bases, with 17 bases between them. Germline CDR1 SQVTM, CDR2 ANQGSEA. CDR3 amino acids: CSAKGGQEYGYTF. CDR3 DNA: TGCAGCGCCAAAGGTGGGCAGGAATATGGCTACACCTTC.

The chain links TRBV2 to TRBJ1-1; the D gene is possibly TRBD1 (6 bases). V shed 5 bases and J shed 1 base, with 8 bases lying between them. CDR3 size: 13 residues. Germline V gives CDR1 SNHLY, CDR2 FYNNEI. The CDR3 DNA sequence: TGTGCCAGCAGTACACAGGGGAACACTGAAGCTTTCTTT. It yields the protein CASSTQGNTEAFF.

The chain links TRBV27 to TRBJ2-6, with 8 bases identical to TRBD1. The germline V gene encodes CDR1 MNHEY and CDR2 SMNVEV (reference sequence). V lost 2 bases, J lost 0 bases, and 3 bases stayed unmatched. The CDR3 is made up of 17 amino acids. CDR3 residues: CASSLRQGSSGANVLTF. The CDR3 DNA follows: TGTGCCAGCAGTTTACGACAGGGGTCCTCTGGGGCCAACGTCCTGACTTTC.

The chain couples TRBV6-1 to TRBJ1-3, with D uncertain. V shed 2 bases and J shed 0 bases, with 8 bases lying between them. This CDR3 is 15 amino acids long. The germline V gene has CDR1 MNHNS and CDR2 SASEGT. The CDR3 region is CASSEIGPSGNTIYF. CDR3 bases: TGTGCCAGCAGTGAAATTGGCCCCTCTGGAAACACCATATATTTT.

The rearrangement links TRBV2 to TRBJ2-5, with 8 bases fitting TRBD1. Unmatched junction bases numbered 10, after V lost 5 bases and J lost 5 bases. The CDR3 is 15 residues long. Germline assignment: CDR1 SNHLY and CDR2 FYNNEI. The CDR3 sequence is CASSSDRGVWETQYF. CDR3 nucleotides: TGTGCCAGCAGTTCAGACAGGGGCGTTTGGGAGACCCAGTACTTC.

The V gene is TRBV6-1, the J gene TRBJ2-7; TRBD2 might be the D (5 bases). Germline-derived CDR1 and CDR2 are MNHNS and SASEGT. The CDR3 consists of 14 residues. Trimming removed 3 bases from V and 1 base from J, with 10 bases in between. The CDR3 loop is CASSENGESYEQYF. CDR3 nucleotide sequence: TGTGCCAGCAGTGAGAATGGGGAGTCCTACGAGCAGTACTTC.

This rearrangement joins TRBV10-3 to TRBJ2-7; 13 nucleotides agree with TRBD2. With 3 bases clipped from V and 5 bases from J, the junction kept 19 bases outside the gene matches. Germline V lookup: CDR1 ENHRY, CDR2 SYGVKD. The CDR3 consists of 20 residues. CDR3 sequence reads: CAISDRSRDTGLAGVHEQYF. CDR3 DNA: TGTGCCATCAGTGATCGGTCCCGGGACACCGGACTAGCGGGAGTCCACGAGCAGTACTTC.

CDR3 coding DNA: TGTGCAAGTCGCTTAGGGCCGCAGTGGAGGGAGTTCTTC. Its protein is CASRLGPQWREFF. J is TRBJ2-1 and V is TRBV12-2; the table gives TRBD2 as D, unverified against the DNA. TRBV12-2 counts as a pseudogene. The CDR3 is 13 amino acids.

The rearrangement links TRBV7-8 to TRBJ1-4; 8 nucleotides align to TRBD1. V shed 3 bases and J 8 bases; nucleotides not matched to a gene: 5. This CDR3 comprises 14 residues. From germline, CDR1 is SGHVS and CDR2 FQNEAQ. This chain's CDR3 is CASSLDRVGEKLFF. In DNA, the CDR3 is TGTGCCAGCAGCTTGGACAGGGTCGGGGAAAAACTGTTTTTT.

This clone was detected only once. The chain has TRBV18 and TRBJ2-2; the match to TRBD1 covers 7 bases. Germline CDR1 KGHSH, CDR2 LQKENI. V was pared by 3 bases and J by 4 bases, with 11 bases of the junction left unmatched. The CDR3 extends over 17 amino acids. Here the CDR3 reads CASSPRSRGPSTGELFF. The CDR3 DNA reads TGTGCCAGCTCACCCCGCAGTAGGGGGCCGAGCACCGGGGAGCTGTTTTTT.

The gene calls are TRBV18 and TRBJ2-5, with TRBD2 matching 7 bases. This CDR3 region has 13 residues. Trimming removed 3 bases from V and 5 bases from J; junction bases left unmatched: 3. The germline gives CDR1 KGHSH, CDR2 LQKENI. In nucleotides, the CDR3 is TGTGCCAGCTCACCCGCGGGGGTGGAGACCCAGTACTTC. Its translation: CASSPAGVETQYF.

This clone was seen a few times. The chain couples TRBV7-9 to TRBJ2-1; 8 bases are a match to TRBD2. The V gene's germline CDR1 is SEHNR and CDR2 FQNEAQ (reference sequence). The CDR3 has 15 amino acids. Germline trimming cut 5 bases from V and 8 bases from J; bases unmatched to any gene: 11. In nucleotides, the CDR3 is TGTGCCAGCAGCCCAAGCGGGAGTGTTGGAGATGAGCAGTTCTTC. Its translation: CASSPSGSVGDEQFF.